The 8 T cell receptor beta chains below all came from one sample that was sequenced in a study of long-term antiretroviral therapy in people with HIV. This was the immunoSEQ v3.0 assay at survey level. Only in-frame clones appear in the TCRdb table, and some are missing; sequencing was by immunoSEQ multiplex PCR. The data hold tens of thousands of clones, with almost 95% observed a single time. The material was unsorted PBMCs, obtained 7.3 to 7.5 years after starting antiretroviral therapy. These receptors were collected from a man aged 45-60 years with HIV.

The chain uses TRBV19 and TRBJ2-7; weak D call: TRBD1 (7 bases). Germline CDR1 and CDR2: LNHDA and SQIVND (reference sequence). The CDR3 is 13 residues long. Trimming took off 5 bases at V and 9 bases at J, with 17 bases between the two ends. The CDR3: CASSAGQKMGQYF. CDR3 nucleotide sequence: TGTGCCAGTAGTGCGGGACAGAAAATGGGGCAGTACTTC.

The chain joins TRBV5-1 to TRBJ2-6; no clear D gene. Germline V gives CDR1 SGHRS, CDR2 YFSETQ. The CDR3 contains 14 residues. The ends were cut back, 0 bases at V and 3 bases at J, with 4 bases in the middle. For the CDR3, the DNA is TGCGCCAGCAGCTTGGGCGGTGGGGCCAACGTCCTGACTTTC. Its translation: CASSLGGGANVLTF.

The rearrangement joins TRBV6-1 to TRBJ2-6, with D uncertain. The CDR3 totals 15 residues. CDR1 MNHNS and CDR2 SASEGT come from the germline V gene. Trimming removed 6 bases at V and 0 bases at J, with 9 bases between. The CDR3: CASRPPYSGANVLTF. In DNA, the CDR3 is TGTGCCAGCAGGCCACCATACTCTGGGGCCAACGTCCTGACTTTC.

This clone was seen a single time. The V call is TRBV9, the J call TRBJ2-7; D not resolved. The V gene's germline CDR1 is SGDLS and CDR2 YYNGEE. This CDR3 is built from 20 residues. The ends were cut back, 0 bases at V and 2 bases at J, with 27 bases in the middle. CDR3 DNA sequence: TGTGCCAGCAGCGTAGTCGTGTGGCGAGACGGATTCGGATTAACCTACGAGCAGTACTTC. It codes for CASSVVVWRDGFGLTYEQYF. Based on the CDR3 plus reference TRBV9 and TRBJ2-7, the full variable domain is DSGVTQTPKHLITATGQRVTLRCSPRSGDLSVYWYQQSLDQGLQFLIQYYNGEERAKGNILERFSAQQFPDLHSELNLSSLELGDSALYFCASSVVVWRDGFGLTYEQYFGPGTRLTVT.

This chain joins TRBV2 and TRBJ2-1; TRBD1 matches at 7 bases. Germline CDR1 reads SNHLY; CDR2 reads FYNNEI. V was clipped by 6 bases and J by 8 bases; unmatched bases: 1. The CDR3 runs to 11 residues. The CDR3 sequence is CASRGQHEQFF. In nucleotides, the CDR3 is TGTGCCAGCAGGGGACAGCATGAGCAGTTCTTC.

This chain uses TRBV27 with TRBJ2-7; 8 bases fit TRBD2. Germline values: CDR1 MNHEY, CDR2 SMNVEV (reference sequence). Losses at the gene ends were 11 bases for V and 7 bases for J; bases not matched to a gene: 16. This CDR3 comprises 14 residues. The CDR3 sequence is CASAPGGVWWEQYF. The DNA of the CDR3 is TGTGCCTCAGCTCCGGGAGGGGTTTGGTGGGAGCAGTACTTC.

The chain uses TRBV5-1 and TRBJ2-1, with unresolved D. There are 15 residues in the CDR3. CDR1 is SGHRS, CDR2 YFSETQ, per germline. Trimming took off 4 bases at V and 6 bases at J, with 17 bases between the two ends. The CDR3 is CASSLGFGGGNEQFF. The CDR3 DNA follows: TGCGCCAGCAGCCTAGGATTCGGTGGCGGCAATGAGCAGTTCTTC.

The gene calls are TRBV4-1 and TRBJ2-1; D is unclear. Trimming took 3 bases from V and 4 from J, leaving 16 bases between them. The CDR3 covers 16 residues. The germline V gene encodes CDR1 MGHRA and CDR2 YSYEKL. The CDR3 sequence is CASSQTRLRIYNEQFF. The DNA of the CDR3 is TGCGCCAGCAGCCAGACCAGGCTAAGGATTTACAATGAGCAGTTCTTC.